The sequence of this T cell receptor (beta chain) was determined in a study of PD-1 blockade in mismatch repair-deficient tumors. The wider study: Patients had about 13 mismatch repair-deficient cancer types and were previously treated and progressing.

TCR sequencing covered a few patients who responded to pembrolizumab. The method was immunoSEQ multiplex PCR; TCRdb's version includes in-frame clones alone and lacks a portion of them. The profile covers around 130,000 clones, with more than 70% appearing a single time and about 11% taken by the ten largest. The J segment lost 0 bases and the V segment lost 3 bases, leaving 4 bases of the junction unmatched. The CDR3 runs 15 residues. The germline V gene encodes CDR1 LNHDA and CDR2 SQIVND (reference sequence). The sequenced sample was peripheral blood, obtained approximately 72 weeks after starting pembrolizumab. This clonotype originated in an adult with mismatch repair-deficient cancer. The chain links TRBV19 to TRBJ2-7; 8 bases are a match to TRBD2. The DNA of the CDR3 is TGTGCCAGTAGTATGCAGCGGGGGCTCTCCTACGAGCAGTACTTC. It yields the protein CASSMQRGLSYEQYF.